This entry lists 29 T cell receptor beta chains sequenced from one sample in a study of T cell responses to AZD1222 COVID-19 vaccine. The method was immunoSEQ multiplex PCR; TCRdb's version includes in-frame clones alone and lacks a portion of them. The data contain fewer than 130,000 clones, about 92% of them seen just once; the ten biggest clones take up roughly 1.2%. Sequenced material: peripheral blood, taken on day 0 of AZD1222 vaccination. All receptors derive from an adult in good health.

The CDR3 coding sequence is TGTGCCTGGATGGGATTGAGTCGGACAGATACGCAGTATTTT. Translated, it gives CAWMGLSRTDTQYF. V usage is TRBV30 and J usage is TRBJ2-3, with D hard to call. From germline, CDR1 is GTSNPN and CDR2 SVGIG (reference sequence). Trimming left V 4 bases short and J 3 bases short, with 14 bases between. The CDR3 loop spans 14 amino acids.

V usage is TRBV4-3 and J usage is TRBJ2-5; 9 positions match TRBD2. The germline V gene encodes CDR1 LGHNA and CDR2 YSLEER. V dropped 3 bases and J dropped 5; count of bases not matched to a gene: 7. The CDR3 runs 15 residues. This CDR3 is CASSHMRGGGETQYF. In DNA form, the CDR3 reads TGCGCCAGCAGCCACATGCGGGGGGGCGGGGAGACCCAGTACTTC.

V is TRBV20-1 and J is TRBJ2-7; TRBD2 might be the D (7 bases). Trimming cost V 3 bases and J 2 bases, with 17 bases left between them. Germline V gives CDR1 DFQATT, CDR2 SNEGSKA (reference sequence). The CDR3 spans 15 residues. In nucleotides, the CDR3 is TGCAGTGCTAGTTCGTCGTCGGGGGGCCCCTACGAGCAGTACTTC. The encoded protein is CSASSSSGGPYEQYF.

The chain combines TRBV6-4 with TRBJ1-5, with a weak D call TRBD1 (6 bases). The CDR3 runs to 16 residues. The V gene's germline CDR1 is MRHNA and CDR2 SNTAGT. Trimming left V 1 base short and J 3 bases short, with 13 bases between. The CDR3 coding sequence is TGTGCCAGCAGTGACTATCGAAGACAGGCCAATCAGCCCCAGCATTTT. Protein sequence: CASSDYRRQANQPQHF.

Here the CDR3 reads CASSLETNYGYTF. CDR3 sequence (DNA): TGTGCCAGCAGCTTGGAGACTAACTATGGCTACACCTTC. The chain links TRBV5-6 to TRBJ1-2, with no clear D. CDR1 is SGHDT, CDR2 YYEEEE, per germline. The germline V and J ends were trimmed by 0 bases and 0 bases, with 3 bases remaining between them. The CDR3 has 13 residues.

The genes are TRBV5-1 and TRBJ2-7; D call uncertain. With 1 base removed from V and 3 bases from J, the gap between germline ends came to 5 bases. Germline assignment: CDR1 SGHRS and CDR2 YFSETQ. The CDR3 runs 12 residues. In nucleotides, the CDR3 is TGCGCCAGCAGCTTGCGTGACTACGAGCAGTACTTC. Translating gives CASSLRDYEQYF.

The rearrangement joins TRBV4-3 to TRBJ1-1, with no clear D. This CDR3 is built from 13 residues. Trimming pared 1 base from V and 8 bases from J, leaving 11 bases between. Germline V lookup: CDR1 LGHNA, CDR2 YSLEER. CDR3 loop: CASSQGLRKEAFF. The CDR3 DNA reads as TGCGCCAGCAGCCAAGGGTTGCGGAAGGAAGCTTTCTTT.

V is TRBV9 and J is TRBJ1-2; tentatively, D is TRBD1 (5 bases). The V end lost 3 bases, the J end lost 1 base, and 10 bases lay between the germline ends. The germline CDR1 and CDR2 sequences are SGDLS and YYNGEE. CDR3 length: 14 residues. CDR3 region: CASSAMGVNYGYTF. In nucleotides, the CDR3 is TGTGCCAGCAGCGCTATGGGGGTTAACTATGGCTACACCTTC.

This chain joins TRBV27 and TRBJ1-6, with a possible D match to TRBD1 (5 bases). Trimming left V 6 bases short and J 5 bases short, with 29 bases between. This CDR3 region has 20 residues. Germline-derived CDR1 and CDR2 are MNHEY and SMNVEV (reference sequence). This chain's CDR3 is CASRRTGTAIFLSDNSPLHF. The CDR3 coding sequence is TGTGCCAGCAGGAGAACTGGGACGGCAATTTTTTTAAGCGATAATTCACCCCTCCACTTT.

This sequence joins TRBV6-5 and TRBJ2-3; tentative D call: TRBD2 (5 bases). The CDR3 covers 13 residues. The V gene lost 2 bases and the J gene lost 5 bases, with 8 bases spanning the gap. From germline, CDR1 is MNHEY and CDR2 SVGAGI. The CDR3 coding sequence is TGTGCCAGCAGTTACACTGGACTAGATACGCAGTATTTT. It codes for CASSYTGLDTQYF.

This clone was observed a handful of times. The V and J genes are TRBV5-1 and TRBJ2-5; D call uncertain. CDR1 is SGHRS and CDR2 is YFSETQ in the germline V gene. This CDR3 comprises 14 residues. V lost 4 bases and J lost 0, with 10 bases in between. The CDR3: CASSLRSDQETQYF. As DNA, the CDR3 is TGCGCCAGCAGCCTCCGGTCGGACCAAGAGACCCAGTACTTC.

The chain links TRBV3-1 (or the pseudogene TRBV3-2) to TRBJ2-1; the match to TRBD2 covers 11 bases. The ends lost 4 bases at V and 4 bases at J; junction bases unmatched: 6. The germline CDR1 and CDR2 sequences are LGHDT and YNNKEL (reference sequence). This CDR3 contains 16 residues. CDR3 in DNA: TGTGCCAGCAGCCCTCAAACTAGCGGGGGATACAATGAGCAGTTCTTC. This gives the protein CASSPQTSGGYNEQFF.

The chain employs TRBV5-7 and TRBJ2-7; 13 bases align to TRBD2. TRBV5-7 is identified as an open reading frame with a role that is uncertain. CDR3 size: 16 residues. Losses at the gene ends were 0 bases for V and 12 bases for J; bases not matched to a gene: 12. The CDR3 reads CASSLVAGTSGTSAYF. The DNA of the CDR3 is TGTGCCAGCAGCTTGGTCGCCGGGACTAGCGGGACCTCTGCGTACTTC.

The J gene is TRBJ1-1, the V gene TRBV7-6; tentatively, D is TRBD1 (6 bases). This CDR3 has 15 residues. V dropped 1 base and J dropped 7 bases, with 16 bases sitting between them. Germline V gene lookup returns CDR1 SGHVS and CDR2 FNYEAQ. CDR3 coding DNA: TGTGCCAGCAGCTTAGGGGTCTCACAGGGAGGTGAAGCTTTCTTT. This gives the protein CASSLGVSQGGEAFF. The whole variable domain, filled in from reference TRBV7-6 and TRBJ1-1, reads GAGVSQSPRYKVTKRGQDVALRCDPISGHVSLYWYRQALGQGPEFLTYFNYEAQQDKSGLPNDRFSAERPEGSISTLTIQRTEQRDSAMYRCASSLGVSQGGEAFFGQGTRLTVV.

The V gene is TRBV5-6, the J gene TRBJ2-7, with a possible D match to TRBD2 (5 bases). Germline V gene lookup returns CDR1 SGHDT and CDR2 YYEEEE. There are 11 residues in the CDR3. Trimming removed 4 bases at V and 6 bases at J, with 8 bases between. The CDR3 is CASSRAVEQYF. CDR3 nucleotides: TGTGCCAGCAGCAGAGCGGTCGAGCAGTACTTC.

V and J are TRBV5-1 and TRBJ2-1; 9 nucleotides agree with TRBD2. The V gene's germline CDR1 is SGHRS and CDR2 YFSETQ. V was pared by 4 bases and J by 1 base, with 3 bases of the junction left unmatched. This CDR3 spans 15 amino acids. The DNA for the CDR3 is TGCGCCAGCAGCAGGACTAGCGATTCCTACAATGAGCAGTTCTTC. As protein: CASSRTSDSYNEQFF.

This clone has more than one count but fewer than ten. CDR3 coding DNA: TGTGCCAGCTCACCACAAGGAGGGGAAGGCTATGGCTACACCTTC. This sequence encodes CASSPQGGEGYGYTF. The chain uses TRBV18 and TRBJ1-2; a possible D gene is TRBD1 (5 bases). From germline, CDR1 is KGHSH and CDR2 LQKENI. The CDR3 spans 15 residues. The ends were cut back, 1 base at V and 4 bases at J, with 13 bases in the middle.

The CDR3 loop reads CASSAVTGVGEKLFF. CDR3 DNA sequence: TGTGCCAGCAGCGCCGTCACGGGAGTAGGTGAAAAACTGTTTTTT. The V call is TRBV9, the J call TRBJ1-4; the D is unclear. CDR3 size: 15 residues. V was trimmed by 3 bases and J by 7 bases, leaving 16 bases between them. CDR1 and CDR2 (germline): SGDLS, YYNGEE. Full variable domain (outside the CDR3, taken from reference TRBV9 and TRBJ1-4): DSGVTQTPKHLITATGQRVTLRCSPRSGDLSVYWYQQSLDQGLQFLIQYYNGEERAKGNILERFSAQQFPDLHSELNLSSLELGDSALYFCASSAVTGVGEKLFFGSGTQLSVL.

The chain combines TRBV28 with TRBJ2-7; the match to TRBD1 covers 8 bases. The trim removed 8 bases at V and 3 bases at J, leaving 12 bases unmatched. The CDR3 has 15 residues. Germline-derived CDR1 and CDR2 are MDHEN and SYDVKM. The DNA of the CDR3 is TGTGCCAGCCTTGACAGGGGCCGACGATTCTACGAGCAGTACTTC. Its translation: CASLDRGRRFYEQYF.

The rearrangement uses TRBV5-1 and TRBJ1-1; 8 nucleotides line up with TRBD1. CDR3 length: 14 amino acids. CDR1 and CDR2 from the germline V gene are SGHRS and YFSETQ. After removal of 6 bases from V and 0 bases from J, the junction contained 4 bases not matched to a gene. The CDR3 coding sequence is TGCGCCAGCACCGAGACAGGGGTGAACACTGAAGCTTTCTTT. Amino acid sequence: CASTETGVNTEAFF.

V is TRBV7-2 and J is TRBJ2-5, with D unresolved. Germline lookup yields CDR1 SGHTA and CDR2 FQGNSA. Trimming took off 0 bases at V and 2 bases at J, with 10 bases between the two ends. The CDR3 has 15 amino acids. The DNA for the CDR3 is TGTGCCAGCAGCTTAGCGACGATGTTACAAGAGACCCAGTACTTC. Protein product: CASSLATMLQETQYF.

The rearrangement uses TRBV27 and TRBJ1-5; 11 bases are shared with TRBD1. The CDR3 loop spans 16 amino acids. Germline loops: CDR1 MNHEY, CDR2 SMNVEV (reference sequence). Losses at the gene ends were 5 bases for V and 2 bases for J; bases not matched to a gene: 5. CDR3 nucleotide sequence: TGTGCCAGCAGTCCCCCGGACAGGGGGCGCAATCAGCCCCAGCATTTT. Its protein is CASSPPDRGRNQPQHF.

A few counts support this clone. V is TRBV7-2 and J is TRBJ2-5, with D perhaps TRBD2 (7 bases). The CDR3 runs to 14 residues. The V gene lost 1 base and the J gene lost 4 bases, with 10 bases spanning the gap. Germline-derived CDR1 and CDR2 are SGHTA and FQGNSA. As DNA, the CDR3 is TGTGCCAGCAGCTTAGGGGGGGGGCCAGAGACCCAGTACTTC. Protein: CASSLGGGPETQYF. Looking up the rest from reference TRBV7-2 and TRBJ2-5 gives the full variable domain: GAGVSQSPSNKVTEKGKDVELRCDPISGHTALYWYRQSLGQGLEFLIYFQGNSAPDKSGLPSDRFSAERTGGSVSTLTIQRTQQEDSAVYLCASSLGGGPETQYFGPGTRLLVL.

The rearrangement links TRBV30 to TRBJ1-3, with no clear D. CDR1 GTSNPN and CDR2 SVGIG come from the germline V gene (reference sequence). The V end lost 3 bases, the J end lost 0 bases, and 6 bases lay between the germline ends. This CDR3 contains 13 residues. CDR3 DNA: TGTGCCTGGAGACCGAACTCTGGAAACACCATATATTTT. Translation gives CAWRPNSGNTIYF.

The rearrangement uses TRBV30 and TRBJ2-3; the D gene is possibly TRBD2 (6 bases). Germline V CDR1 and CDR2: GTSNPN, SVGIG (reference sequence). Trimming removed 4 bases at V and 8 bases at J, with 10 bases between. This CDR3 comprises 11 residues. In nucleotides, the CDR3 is TGTGCCTGGACCGGGGGAGGTACGCAGTATTTT. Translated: CAWTGGGTQYF.

CDR3: CASSPGQGASRWEKLFF. CDR3 nucleotides: TGTGCCAGTAGCCCGGGACAGGGGGCTTCTAGATGGGAAAAACTGTTTTTT. The chain joins TRBV19 to TRBJ1-4; 12 bases match TRBD1. The CDR3 contains 17 residues. Losses at the gene ends were 6 bases for V and 8 bases for J; bases not matched to a gene: 13. Per the germline V gene, CDR1 is LNHDA and CDR2 is SQIVND (reference sequence).

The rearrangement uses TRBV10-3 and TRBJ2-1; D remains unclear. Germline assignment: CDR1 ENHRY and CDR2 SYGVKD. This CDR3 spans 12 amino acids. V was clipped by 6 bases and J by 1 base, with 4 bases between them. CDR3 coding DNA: TGTGCCATCAGCGTTTCCTACAATGAGCAGTTCTTC. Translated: CAISVSYNEQFF.

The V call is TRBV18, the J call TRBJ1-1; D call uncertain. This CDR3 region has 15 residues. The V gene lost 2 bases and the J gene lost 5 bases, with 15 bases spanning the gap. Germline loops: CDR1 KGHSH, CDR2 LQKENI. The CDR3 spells CASSPAEGRGTEAFF. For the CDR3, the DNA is TGTGCCAGCTCACCAGCGGAGGGCCGGGGAACTGAAGCTTTCTTT.

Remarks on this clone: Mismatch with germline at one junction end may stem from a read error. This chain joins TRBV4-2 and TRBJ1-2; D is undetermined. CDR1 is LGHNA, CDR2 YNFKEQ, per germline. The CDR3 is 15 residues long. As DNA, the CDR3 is TGTGCCAGCAGCGAAGAGGAAGGCAGAAACTATGGCTACACCTTC. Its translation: CASSEEEGRNYGYTF.